These 11 T cell receptor beta chains originate from one sample sequenced in a study of blood T cell repertoires in COVID-19. Here immunoSEQ multiplex PCR was the method, and the copy in TCRdb shows in-frame clones only, minus some. The table includes some 83,000 clones, 88% detected once. Specimen: peripheral blood. The receptors were gathered from a man aged 55 to 70 with acute or convalescent COVID-19.

J is TRBJ2-7 and V is TRBV10-3; TRBD1 agrees at 7 bases. Germline V gene lookup returns CDR1 ENHRY and CDR2 SYGVKD. The ends lost 6 bases at V and 0 bases at J; junction bases unmatched: 5. This CDR3 region has 14 residues. The CDR3 protein is CAISDREISYEQYF. The CDR3, as DNA: TGTGCCATCAGCGACAGGGAAATCTCCTACGAGCAGTACTTC.

The chain combines TRBV3-1 (or the pseudogene TRBV3-2) with TRBJ2-7; 7 bases are a match to TRBD2. Germline CDR1 and CDR2: LGHDT and YNNKEL (reference sequence). This CDR3 is built from 15 residues. The V gene end was trimmed by 1 base and the J gene end by 6 bases; junction bases not matched to a gene: 9. CDR3 nucleotides: TGTGCCAGCAGCCAAGCGGGAGGCTTTTCGGGCGAGCAGTACTTC. Encoded protein: CASSQAGGFSGEQYF.

The rearrangement uses TRBV7-3 and TRBJ2-3, with TRBD2 matching over 11 bases. Looked up from germline, CDR1 is SGHTA and CDR2 is FQGTGA. Trimming at V came to 6 bases and at J to 6 bases, leaving 8 bases not matched to a gene. The CDR3 spans 15 residues. This CDR3 is CASSRSGGALDTQYF. In DNA, the CDR3 is TGTGCCAGCAGTCGTAGCGGGGGGGCCTTGGATACGCAGTATTTT.

The chain recombines TRBV7-2 with TRBJ1-3; 7 bases agree with TRBD1. V shed 2 bases and J 0 bases; nucleotides not matched to a gene: 4. The CDR3 loop spans 16 amino acids. Germline-derived CDR1 and CDR2 are SGHTA and FQGNSA. Written as DNA, the CDR3 is TGTGCCAGCAGCTTATACGGGACAGACTCTGGAAACACCATATATTTT. Its protein product is CASSLYGTDSGNTIYF.

This chain links TRBV19 with TRBJ2-7; 11 bases are shared with TRBD2. The CDR3 length is 16 residues. Looked up from germline, CDR1 is LNHDA and CDR2 is SQIVND (reference sequence). V lost 4 bases, J lost 3 bases, and 8 bases stayed unmatched. The CDR3 region has the DNA TGTGCCAGTAGTAGTAGAGGGCTAGCGGGAGGCTACGAGCAGTACTTC. Translated, it gives CASSSRGLAGGYEQYF. Complete variable domain (other parts from reference TRBV19 and TRBJ2-7): DGGITQSPKYLFRKEGQNVTLSCEQNLNHDAMYWYRQDPGQGLRLIYYSQIVNDFQKGDIAEGYSVSREKKESFPLTVTSAQKNPTAFYLCASSSRGLAGGYEQYFGPGTRLTVT.

The genes are TRBV9 and TRBJ2-7; the D is unclear. Germline V CDR1 and CDR2: SGDLS, YYNGEE. The CDR3 sequence is 15 residues long. The V gene lost 0 bases and the J gene lost 3 bases, with 13 bases spanning the gap. CDR3 coding DNA: TGTGCCAGCAGCGTAGACCCATCGGGTGGCTACGAGCAGTACTTC. It codes for CASSVDPSGGYEQYF.

The rearrangement uses TRBV6-8 and TRBJ1-1, with 8 bases lining up with TRBD1. The CDR3 loop spans 16 amino acids. The V gene's germline CDR1 is MNHGY and CDR2 SAAAGT. Unmatched junction bases numbered 6, after V lost 2 bases and J lost 1 base. CDR3 bases: TGTGCCAGCAGTTACACAAAAGGACAGGGGAACACTGAAGCTTTCTTT. Encoded protein: CASSYTKGQGNTEAFF.

This chain links TRBV5-1 with TRBJ2-2, with D possibly TRBD1 on 6 matching bases. Germline CDR1 reads SGHRS; CDR2 reads YFSETQ. The CDR3 has 14 residues. V dropped 5 bases and J dropped 6 bases, with 14 bases sitting between them. Here the CDR3 DNA reads TGCGCCAGCAGTTATACAGGGTTCCCCGGGGAGCTGTTTTTT. This encodes CASSYTGFPGELFF.

The V call is TRBV6-6, the J call TRBJ1-2; no clear D gene. CDR1 and CDR2 from the germline V gene are MNHNY and SVGAGI (reference sequence). V lost 5 bases and J lost 5, with 24 bases in between. The CDR3 length is 17 residues. The CDR3 coding sequence is TGTGCCAGCAGTCGAGCTTCAGTTGGACGGGGTTCTTATGGCTACACCTTC. It encodes CASSRASVGRGSYGYTF.

This chain uses TRBV27 with TRBJ2-1; 12 bases align to TRBD2. CDR3 length: 14 amino acids. CDR1 and CDR2 from the germline V gene are MNHEY and SMNVEV (reference sequence). Trimming cost V 6 bases and J 8 bases; bases outside gene matches: 5. The CDR3 nucleotides read TGTGCCAGCAGGGCTAGCGGGGGGGGGTATGAGCAGTTCTTC. It translates to CASRASGGGYEQFF.

The V call is TRBV6-1, the J call TRBJ1-6; 11 positions match TRBD1. The CDR3 runs 15 residues. V lost 0 bases, J lost 8 bases, and 0 bases stayed unmatched. The germline V gene has CDR1 MNHNS and CDR2 SASEGT. CDR3 nucleotides: TGTGCCAGCAGTGAAGCGGACAGGGGGCATTCACCCCTCCACTTT. It is translated as CASSEADRGHSPLHF.